This entry lists 5 T cell receptor beta chains sequenced from one sample in a study of tumor and adjacent non-tumor tissue in lung cancer. No cell sorting was done before RNA was extracted from the tissue. TCRbeta libraries were built with three rounds of nested PCR, modified from ARM-PCR. One entry per CDR3 protein results from TCRdb running MiXCR on the multiplex PCR reads. Of about 110,000 distinct CDR3 sequences in the sample, 75% were seen once. Source material: lung tumor tissue. These receptors were collected from a woman aged 55 to 70 with non-small cell lung cancer.

A note on this clonotype: A much larger clone sits a single nucleotide away, making a read error possible. The chain uses TRBV20-1 and TRBJ1-2; D gene ambiguous. There are 12 residues in the CDR3. CDR1 DFQATT and CDR2 SNEGSKA come from the germline V gene (reference sequence). CDR3 loop: CNARVPGEGYTF. DNA of the CDR3: TGCAATGCTAGAGTCCCGGGAGAGGGCTACACCTTC.

On this clonotype itself: This may come from a read error, since a much larger clone is one base off. The chain has TRBV5-4 and TRBJ2-5; TRBD1 matches 7 bases. The germline CDR1 and CDR2 sequences are SGHNT and YYREEE (reference sequence). This CDR3 contains 13 residues. The CDR3 is CATSTDRRETQYF. The CDR3 DNA reads as TGTGCCACCAGCACGGACAGGCGGGAGACCCAGTACTTC. Using reference TRBV5-4 and TRBJ2-5 for the parts outside the CDR3, the full variable domain is ETGVTQSPTHLIKTRGQQVTLRCSSQSGHNTVSWYQQALGQGPQFIFQYYREEENGRGNFPPRFSGLQFPNYSSELNVNALELDDSALYLCATSTDRRETQYFGPGTRLLVL.

This clonotype was observed many times. The V and J genes are TRBV6-2 or TRBV6-3 and TRBJ1-5; 7 bases match TRBD1. V shed 6 bases, J shed 3 bases, and the junction held 8 bases outside the gene matches. Germline V lookup: CDR1 MNHEY, CDR2 SVGEGT. CDR3 length: 15 amino acids. CDR3 sequence reads: CASRTQGFNNQPQHF. The CDR3 coding sequence is TGTGCCAGCAGAACACAGGGGTTCAACAATCAGCCCCAGCATTTT.

J is TRBJ1-2 and V is TRBV11-2, with 7 nucleotides matching TRBD1. Losses at the gene ends were 5 bases for V and 14 bases for J; bases not matched to a gene: 14. This CDR3 spans 13 amino acids. CDR1 and CDR2 (germline): SGHAT, FQNNGV. CDR3 sequence (DNA): TGTGCCAGCAGCACTACAGGGGTCTCTGGCTGTACCTTC. Its translation: CASSTTGVSGCTF.

Details on this clonotype: This may be a read error: a much more frequent sequence differs by one nucleotide. The chain has TRBV10-2 and TRBJ2-3; tentative D call: TRBD1 (6 bases). CDR3 size: 12 residues. The V gene's germline CDR1 is WSHSY and CDR2 SAAADI. Trimming left V 7 bases short and J 7 bases short, with 12 bases between. The CDR3 DNA is TGCGCCAGCACGCACAGGGCCTATACGCAGTATTTT. It codes for CASTHRAYTQYF.